The 10 T cell receptor beta chains reported below all come from one sample, sequenced in a study of blood T cell repertoires in COVID-19. Assay: immunoSEQ multiplex PCR; the TCRdb copy retains only in-frame clones and omits some. The profile covers 310,000 or so clones, with approximately 91% appearing a single time and 2.2% taken by the ten largest. The material sequenced was peripheral blood. Source of these receptors: a woman aged 25 to 39 with COVID-19, enrolled during active disease.

The chain couples TRBV11-2 to TRBJ2-1; weak D call: TRBD2 (6 bases). V lost 4 bases and J 9 bases, leaving 16 bases between the germline ends. CDR3 length: 14 residues. In germline, CDR1 is SGHAT, CDR2 FQNNGV. The CDR3 region is CASSSLRGMGEQFF. The CDR3 bases are TGTGCCAGCAGCTCCCTTCGGGGGATGGGTGAGCAGTTCTTC.

This sequence joins TRBV30 and TRBJ2-3, with D perhaps matching TRBD1 (5 bases). Germline values: CDR1 GTSNPN, CDR2 SVGIG (reference sequence). The V and J ends lost 5 bases and 3 bases respectively, with 12 bases between them. The CDR3 has 13 residues. Here the CDR3 reads CAWEQDKTDTQYF. The CDR3 bases are TGTGCCTGGGAACAGGACAAAACAGATACGCAGTATTTT.

This clone was found a few times. This chain uses TRBV6-6 with TRBJ2-7; TRBD2 matches at 10 bases. Trimming cost V 8 bases and J 5 bases; bases outside gene matches: 9. The CDR3 extends over 14 amino acids. Germline-derived CDR1 and CDR2 are MNHNY and SVGAGI (reference sequence). Here the CDR3 DNA reads TGTGCCAGCGGCCCTAGCGGGAGTAGAAACGAGCAGTACTTC. It is translated as CASGPSGSRNEQYF.

The gene calls are TRBV9 and TRBJ1-1; TRBD1 matches 11 bases. Germline trimming cut 1 base from V and 4 bases from J; bases unmatched to any gene: 15. Germline V gene lookup returns CDR1 SGDLS and CDR2 YYNGEE. The CDR3 has 19 amino acids. In nucleotides, the CDR3 is TGTGCCAGCAGCGTATCTCTAGGACAGGGGGCGCCGAGGAGCACTGAAGCTTTCTTT. Its protein is CASSVSLGQGAPRSTEAFF.

The V call is TRBV19, the J call TRBJ2-1, with a tentative D call TRBD2 (6 bases). Between the trimmed V and J ends, which lost 3 bases and 7 bases, there was a span of 13 bases. Germline values: CDR1 LNHDA, CDR2 SQIVND (reference sequence). The CDR3 totals 14 residues. Here the CDR3 reads CASSISGAQNEQFF. In DNA, the CDR3 is TGTGCCAGTAGTATTAGCGGAGCTCAAAATGAGCAGTTCTTC. Looking up the rest from reference TRBV19 and TRBJ2-1 gives the full variable domain: DGGITQSPKYLFRKEGQNVTLSCEQNLNHDAMYWYRQDPGQGLRLIYYSQIVNDFQKGDIAEGYSVSREKKESFPLTVTSAQKNPTAFYLCASSISGAQNEQFFGPGTRLTVL.

The chain has TRBV27 and TRBJ1-1; D possibly corresponds to TRBD1 (5 bases). The CDR3 has 16 residues. The germline V gene has CDR1 MNHEY and CDR2 SMNVEV (reference sequence). Trimming stripped 2 bases from V and 5 bases from J, with 18 bases between. The CDR3 region is CASSLGMGRRGTEAFF. CDR3 coding DNA: TGTGCCAGCAGTTTAGGGATGGGACGGCGGGGGACTGAAGCTTTCTTT.

The chain couples TRBV13 to TRBJ2-2; D may be TRBD2 (6 bases). Germline V gene sequence: CDR1 PRHDT, CDR2 FYEKMQ (reference sequence). The length of the CDR3 is 16 residues. V lost 5 bases, J lost 6 bases, and 19 bases lay in between. The CDR3 sequence is CASSPSLPGDPGELFF. The CDR3 region has the DNA TGTGCCAGCAGCCCATCGCTCCCGGGAGATCCCGGGGAGCTGTTTTTT.

This chain connects TRBV5-1 to TRBJ2-2, with 10 bases that match TRBD2. The CDR3 totals 16 residues. From germline, CDR1 is SGHRS and CDR2 YFSETQ. V was clipped by 2 bases and J by 4 bases; unmatched bases: 5. The CDR3 here is CASSLRLAGTTGELFF. The CDR3 coding sequence is TGCGCCAGCAGCTTACGACTAGCGGGCACCACCGGGGAGCTGTTTTTT.

This sequence joins TRBV7-9 and TRBJ2-1; 11 bases fit TRBD1. Germline V gene data show CDR1 as SEHNR and CDR2 as FQNEAQ (reference sequence). V was pared by 4 bases and J by 7 bases, with 6 bases of the junction left unmatched. There are 15 residues in the CDR3. The CDR3 coding sequence is TGTGCCAGCAGCTCTCCGGGACAGGGGGAAAATGAGCAGTTCTTC. This translates into CASSSPGQGENEQFF.

This clone was counted once. The J gene is TRBJ2-1, the V gene TRBV3-1 (or the pseudogene TRBV3-2); TRBD1 is a possible D gene (5 bases). The CDR3 has 15 residues. The germline CDR1 and CDR2 sequences are LGHDT and YNNKEL (reference sequence). Trimming took 1 base from V and 8 from J, leaving 15 bases between them. CDR3 DNA: TGTGCCAGCAGCCAAGTTTTTAAGGGGCGCGATGAGCAGTTCTTC. This translates into CASSQVFKGRDEQFF.